This TCR beta chain was recovered during a study of blood T cell repertoires in COVID-19 (dated by TCRdb to the early 2020s). Turning to the overall study: The collaborator samples originated in the United States, Italy and Spain and spanned the acute and convalescent phases of COVID-19. Nearly every sample came with metadata listing a de-identified subject ID, COVID-19 status, age in years and sex. The dataset comprised deeply sampled blood TCRbeta repertoires from subjects exposed to, actively infected with, or recovered from COVID-19. The prospective study material was composed of cDNA or gDNA derived from T cells, B-cell-depleted T cells, or PBMCs. The repertoires were made available in a free public database intended to serve as a resource for research on the immune response to SARS-CoV-2. HLA class I and class II types, where available, came from metadata supplied by the sample provider rather than from assay-based typing. Samples were obtained from the ongoing ImmuneRACE study (first 160 participants) and from approximately 1,200 subjects provided by 6 global collaborators.

TCRbeta CDR3 regions were amplified from genomic DNA by means of the immunoSEQ Assay, a bias-controlled multiplex PCR. For the original study's pipeline: The number of nucleated cells in each sample was estimated by amplification of reference gene primers within the assay. Sequence reads were collapsed and filtered to measure the absolute abundance of every unique TCRbeta CDR3 rearrangement. For each sample, productive Simpson clonality was calculated by taking the square root of Simpson's diversity index across productive rearrangements. The table was pulled from immuneACCESS by TCRdb, which kept in-frame rearrangements only. Such tables lose some clones; where checked, under half of the loss comes from unresolved V genes, and the rest has no known cause. The V and J calls and clone size come from that table; D and trimming were worked out from the DNA. The sample table lists approximately 450,000 clones, approximately 90% of them with a count of one. The top ten constitute more than 4% of the sample.

Points on this clone: Its antigen remains unidentified. Nothing much larger sits one base from this clone, and base qualities are not available.

Results and caveats for the whole study, not just this receptor: Clinical and demographic metadata were provided uncurated, with the amount varying by source and participant.

The collaborating institutions used their own protocols to collect whole blood in K2EDTA tubes. For TCRbeta analysis, collaborators shipped samples in one of three forms: frozen whole blood, isolated PBMCs, or DNA extracted from either of those sample types. Trimmed from V: 5 bases; trimmed from J: 6 bases; junction bases lacking a gene match: 4. From its cysteine to its phenylalanine, the CDR3 spans 13 amino acids. Solely the CDR3 DNA is kept, with 39 bases framed from the first base. This TCR was recovered from a woman in her twenties or thirties with acute or convalescent COVID-19. Sequenced sample: peripheral blood. Recombination joined TRBV12-3 or TRBV12-4 with TRBJ2-1; TRBD1 aligns with 7 central bases. The CDR3 protein: CASSASGGNEQFF. The nucleotides are TGTGCCAGCAGTGCCTCAGGGGGCAATGAGCAGTTCTTC.